This T cell receptor beta chain originates from a study of blood T cell repertoires in COVID-19. At the level of the study: Acute and convalescent COVID-19 specimens originated in the United States, Italy and Spain. PBMCs, B-cell-depleted T cells, or T cells provided the cDNA or gDNA that made up the material.

Per the original methods: Amplification of reference gene primers was used by the study to estimate nucleated cell counts. The assay was immunoSEQ multiplex PCR, and TCRdb's table has in-frame clones only and misses some. That table furnishes V, J and clone size, whereas the DNA furnished D and trimming. The sample has about 83,000 clones, approximately 90% seen once. The source is a woman in her forties or fifties with active or convalescent COVID-19. What was sequenced was peripheral blood.

In DNA form, the CDR3 reads TGTGCCATCAGTGACGGAGGGGCTAATGAAAAACTGTTTTTT. This sequence encodes CAISDGGANEKLFF. The gene calls are TRBV10-3 and TRBJ1-4, with D perhaps TRBD1 (5 bases). Per germline, CDR1 ENHRY and CDR2 SYGVKD. CDR3 length: 14 amino acids. Trimming took 3 bases from V and 3 from J, leaving 8 bases between them.